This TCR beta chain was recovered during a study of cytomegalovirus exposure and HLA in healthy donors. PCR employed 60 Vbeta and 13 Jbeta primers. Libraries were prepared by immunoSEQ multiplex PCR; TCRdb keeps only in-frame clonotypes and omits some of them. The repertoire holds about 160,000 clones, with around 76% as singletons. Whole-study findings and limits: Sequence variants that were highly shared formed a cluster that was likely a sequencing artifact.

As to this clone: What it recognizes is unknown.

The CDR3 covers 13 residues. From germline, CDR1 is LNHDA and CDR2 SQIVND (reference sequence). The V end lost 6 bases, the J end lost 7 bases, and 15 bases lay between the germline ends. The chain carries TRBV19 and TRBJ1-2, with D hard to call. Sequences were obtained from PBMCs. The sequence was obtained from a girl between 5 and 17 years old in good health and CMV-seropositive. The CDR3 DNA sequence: TGTGCCAGTAGCTCTAATATGAGAGGTGGCTACACCTTC. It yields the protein CASSSNMRGGYTF.